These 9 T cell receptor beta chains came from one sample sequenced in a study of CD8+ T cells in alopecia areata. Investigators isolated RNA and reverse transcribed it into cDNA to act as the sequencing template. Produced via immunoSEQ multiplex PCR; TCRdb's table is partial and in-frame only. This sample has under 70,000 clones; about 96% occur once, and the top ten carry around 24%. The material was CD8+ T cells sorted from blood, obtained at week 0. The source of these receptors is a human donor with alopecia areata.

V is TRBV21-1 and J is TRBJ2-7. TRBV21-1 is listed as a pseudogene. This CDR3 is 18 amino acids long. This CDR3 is CASSGKKSGMANNYEQYF. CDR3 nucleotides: TGTGCCAGCAGCGGAAAAAAAAGTGGGATGGCCAACAACTACGAGCAGTACTTC.

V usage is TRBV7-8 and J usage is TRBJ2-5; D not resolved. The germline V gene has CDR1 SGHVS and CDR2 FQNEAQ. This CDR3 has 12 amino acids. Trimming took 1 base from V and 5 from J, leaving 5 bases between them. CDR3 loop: CASSLGWETQYF. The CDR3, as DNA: TGTGCCAGCAGCTTAGGTTGGGAGACCCAGTACTTC. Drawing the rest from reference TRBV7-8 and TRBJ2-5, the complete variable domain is GAGVSQSPRYKVAKRGQDVALRCDPISGHVSLFWYQQALGQGPEFLTYFQNEAQLDKSGLPSDRFFAERPEGSVSTLKIQRTQQEDSAVYLCASSLGWETQYFGPGTRLLVL.

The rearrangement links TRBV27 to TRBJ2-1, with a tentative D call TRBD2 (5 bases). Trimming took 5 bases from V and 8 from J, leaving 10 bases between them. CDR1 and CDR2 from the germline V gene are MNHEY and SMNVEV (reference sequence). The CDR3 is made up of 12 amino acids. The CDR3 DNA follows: TGTGCCAGCAGTCAGCGGAGGCATGAGCAGTTCTTC. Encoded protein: CASSQRRHEQFF.

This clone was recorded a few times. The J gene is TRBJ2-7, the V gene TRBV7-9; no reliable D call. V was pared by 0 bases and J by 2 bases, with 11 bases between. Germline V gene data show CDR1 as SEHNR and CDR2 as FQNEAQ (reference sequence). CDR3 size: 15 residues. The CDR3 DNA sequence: TGTGCCAGCAGCTTAGCGACGGCCACCCCCTACGAGCAGTACTTC. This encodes CASSLATATPYEQYF.

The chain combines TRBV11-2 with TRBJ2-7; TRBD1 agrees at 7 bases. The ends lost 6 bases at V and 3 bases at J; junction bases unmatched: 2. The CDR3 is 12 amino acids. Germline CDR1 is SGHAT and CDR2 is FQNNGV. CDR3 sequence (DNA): TGTGCCAGCAGTCGACAGGGCTACGAGCAGTACTTC. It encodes CASSRQGYEQYF.

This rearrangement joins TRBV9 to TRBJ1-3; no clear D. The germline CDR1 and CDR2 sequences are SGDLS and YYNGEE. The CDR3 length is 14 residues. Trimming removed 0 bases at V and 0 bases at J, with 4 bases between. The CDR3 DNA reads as TGTGCCAGCAGCGTAGGCGACTCTGGAAACACCATATATTTT. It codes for CASSVGDSGNTIYF.

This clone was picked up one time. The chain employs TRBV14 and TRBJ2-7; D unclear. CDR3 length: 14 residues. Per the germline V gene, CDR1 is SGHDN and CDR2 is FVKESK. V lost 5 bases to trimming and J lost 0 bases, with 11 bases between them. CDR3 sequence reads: CASSSLSLSYEQYF. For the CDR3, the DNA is TGTGCCAGCAGCTCCCTGAGCCTCTCCTACGAGCAGTACTTC. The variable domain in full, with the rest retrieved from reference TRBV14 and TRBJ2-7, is EAGVTQFPSHSVIEKGQTVTLRCDPISGHDNLYWYRRVMGKEIKFLLHFVKESKQDESGMPNNRFLAERTGGTYSTLKVQPAELEDSGVYFCASSSLSLSYEQYFGPGTRLTVT.

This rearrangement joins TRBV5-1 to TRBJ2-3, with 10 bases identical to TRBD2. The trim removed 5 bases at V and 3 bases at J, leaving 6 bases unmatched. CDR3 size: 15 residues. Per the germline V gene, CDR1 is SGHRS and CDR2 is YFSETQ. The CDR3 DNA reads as TGCGCCAGCAGGGGTGCTAGCGGGGGAACAGATACGCAGTATTTT. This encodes CASRGASGGTDTQYF. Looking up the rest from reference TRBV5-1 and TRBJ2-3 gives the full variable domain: KAGVTQTPRYLIKTRGQQVTLSCSPISGHRSVSWYQQTPGQGLQFLFEYFSETQRNKGNFPGRFSGRQFSNSRSEMNVSTLELGDSALYLCASRGASGGTDTQYFGPGTRLTVL.

In DNA, the CDR3 is TGTGCCAGCAGCCAAGGGCGGGGCCCCGGGGAGCTGTTTTTT. Its translation is CASSQGRGPGELFF. The chain carries TRBV14 and TRBJ2-2; a possible D gene is TRBD2 (6 bases). Germline V gene lookup returns CDR1 SGHDN and CDR2 FVKESK. Trimming took 1 base from V and 6 from J, leaving 9 bases between them. This CDR3 has 14 residues.